These T cell receptor beta chains were read from a single sample in a study of regulatory T cells in long-lasting Graves disease. Using its own MiXCR run on the multiplex PCR reads, TCRdb lists one record per CDR3 protein. This sample carries about 620,000 distinct CDR3 sequences, around 15% of them seen once, and the ten largest clones take around 19%. The same data also went into a second study, on T cells in Graves' hyperthyroidism and ophthalmopathy.

The material was peripheral blood mononuclear cells (PBMCs), obtained at new diagnosis, from a patient treated with antithyroid drugs. All receptors come from a woman in her twenties or thirties with Graves disease. Both conserved end residues are part of each CDR3. The D gene is left open where the match is weak. Clone sizes are given selectively: once, few, many, or a class where the clone is expanded.

size	V	J	D	DNA	CDR3
few	TRBV20-1	TRBJ1-1	.	TGCAGTGCTGGACGTTCAGAGAACACTGAAGCTTTCTTT	CSAGRSENTEAFF
many	TRBV12-3/TRBV12-4	TRBJ1-5	.	TGTGCCAGCAGCCAGACAGCTTATAGCAATCAGCCCCAGCATTTT	CASSQTAYSNQPQHF
many	TRBV12-3/TRBV12-4	TRBJ2-3	TRBD2	TGTGCCAGCAGCCCGTGGACTAGCGACCGCACAGATACGCAGTATTTT	CASSPWTSDRTDTQYF
few	TRBV29-1	TRBJ2-5	TRBD2	TGCAGCGTTAGCGCTAGCGGGATAGAGACCCAGTACTTC	CSVSASGIETQYF
.	TRBV29-1	TRBJ2-1	.	TGCAGCGCAGGGAGCGCCTACAATGAGCAGTTCTTC	CSAGSAYNEQFF
.	TRBV9	TRBJ1-1	.	TGTGCCAGCAGCGTATCGCCGGGGAACACTGAAGCTTTCTTT	CASSVSPGNTEAFF
many	TRBV6-1	TRBJ2-3	TRBD2	TGTGCCAGCAGAACTAGCGGATCTAGCACAGATACGCAGTATTTT	CASRTSGSSTDTQYF
many	TRBV28	TRBJ2-7	TRBD1	TGTGCCAGCACCTCCGGACAGGGGGCGTCTTACGAGCAGTACTTC	CASTSGQGASYEQYF
few	TRBV30	TRBJ2-7	.	TGTGCCTGGAGTCCACGGGACACCCACTCCTACGAGCAGTACTTC	CAWSPRDTHSYEQYF
.	TRBV7-2	TRBJ2-2	TRBD2	TGTGCCAGCAGCCGGGGACTAGCGGGAGGGGAGCTGTTTTTT	CASSRGLAGGELFF
.	TRBV6-1	TRBJ2-7	.	TGTGCCAGCAGCCGGACCCCTCACTCCTACGAGCAGTACTTC	CASSRTPHSYEQYF
many	TRBV19	TRBJ2-7	TRBD1	TGTGCCAGTAGTCGGACCGGGACAGGGTTGAGAGAGCAGTACTTC	CASSRTGTGLREQYF
many	TRBV28	TRBJ2-1	TRBD2	TGTGCCAGCAGTTTTGTTTGGGGGGGGCAGTTCTTC	CASSFVWGGQFF
many	TRBV7-9	TRBJ1-1	.	TGTGCCAGCAGCTTAGGTCAGGGGCCTGATGAAGCTTTCTTT	CASSLGQGPDEAFF
.	TRBV5-1	TRBJ2-2	TRBD2	TGCGCCAGCAGCCCCCTGTTGGCGGGAGGCAACACCGGGGAGCTGTTTTTT	CASSPLLAGGNTGELFF
.	TRBV6-1	TRBJ1-6	.	TGTGCCAGTTGTGCAGGTGGCTATAATTCACCCCTCCACTTT	CASCAGGYNSPLHF
many	TRBV11-2	TRBJ1-4	.	TGTGCCAGCAGCTTCGAGTACAGGGTGACTAATGAAAAACTGTTTTTT	CASSFEYRVTNEKLFF
few	TRBV5-1	TRBJ2-7	.	TGCGCCAGCAGCTTGGCCGTTAGTTTGAGTTACGAGCAGTACTTC	CASSLAVSLSYEQYF